Described below is a single T cell receptor (beta chain) sequence and its context. The data are from a study of blood T cell repertoires in COVID-19. Under the authors' procedure: The assay estimated nucleated cells by amplifying reference gene primers. Measured with immunoSEQ multiplex PCR; TCRdb has only the in-frame clones, and not every one. Clonal size and the V and J genes are those of that table, whereas D and trimming came from the DNA. This table has some 270,000 clones, roughly 83% appearing once. This receptor was taken from a woman older than 75 with COVID-19, enrolled during active disease. Sequences were obtained from peripheral blood.

The CDR3 loop reads CASSGRASPDQPQHF. In nucleotides, the CDR3 is TGTGCCAGCAGCGGCAGGGCGTCCCCGGATCAGCCCCAGCATTTT. The rearrangement links TRBV7-2 to TRBJ1-5; D perhaps matches TRBD1 (5 bases). This CDR3 spans 15 amino acids. CDR1 is SGHTA and CDR2 is FQGNSA in the germline V gene. V was pared by 5 bases and J by 5 bases, with 16 bases between.